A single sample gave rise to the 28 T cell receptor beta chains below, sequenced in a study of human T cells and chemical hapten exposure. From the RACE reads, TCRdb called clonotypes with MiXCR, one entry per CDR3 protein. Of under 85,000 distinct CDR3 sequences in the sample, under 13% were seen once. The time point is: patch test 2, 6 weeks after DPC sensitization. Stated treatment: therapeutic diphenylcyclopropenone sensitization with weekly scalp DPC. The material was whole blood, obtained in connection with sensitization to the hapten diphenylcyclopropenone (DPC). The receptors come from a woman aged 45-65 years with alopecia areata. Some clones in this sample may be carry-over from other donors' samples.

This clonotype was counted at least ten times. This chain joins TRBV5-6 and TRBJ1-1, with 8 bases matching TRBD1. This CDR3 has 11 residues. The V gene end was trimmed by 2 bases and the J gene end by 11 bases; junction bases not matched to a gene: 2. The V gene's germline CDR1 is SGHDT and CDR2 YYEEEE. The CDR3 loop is CASSFRGQAFF. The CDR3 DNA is TGTGCCAGCAGCTTCAGGGGGCAGGCTTTCTTT.

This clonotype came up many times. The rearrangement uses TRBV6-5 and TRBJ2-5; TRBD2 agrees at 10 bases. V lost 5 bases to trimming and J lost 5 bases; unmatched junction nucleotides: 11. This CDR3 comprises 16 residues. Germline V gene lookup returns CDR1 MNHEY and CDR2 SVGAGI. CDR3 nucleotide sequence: TGTGCCAGCAGTCGTCCATTAGCGGGAGGTCGGGAGACCCAGTACTTC. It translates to CASSRPLAGGRETQYF.

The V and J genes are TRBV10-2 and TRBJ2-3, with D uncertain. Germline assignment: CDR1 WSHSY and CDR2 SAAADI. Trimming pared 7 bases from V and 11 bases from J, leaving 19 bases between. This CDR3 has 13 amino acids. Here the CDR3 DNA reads TGCGCCAGCACCCCGGCTGGGCGAGAGGTGCAGTATTTT. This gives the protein CASTPAGREVQYF.

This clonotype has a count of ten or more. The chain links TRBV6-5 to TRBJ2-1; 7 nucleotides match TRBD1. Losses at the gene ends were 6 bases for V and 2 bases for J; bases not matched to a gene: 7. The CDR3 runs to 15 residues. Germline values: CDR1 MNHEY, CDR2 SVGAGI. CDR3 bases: TGTGCCAGCAGACGTGACAGGGACCCCTACAATGAGCAGTTCTTC. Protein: CASRRDRDPYNEQFF.

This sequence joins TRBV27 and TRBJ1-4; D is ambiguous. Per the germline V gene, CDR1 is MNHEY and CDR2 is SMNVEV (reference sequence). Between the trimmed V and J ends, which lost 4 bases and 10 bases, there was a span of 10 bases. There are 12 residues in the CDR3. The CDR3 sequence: CASSYLPGKLFF. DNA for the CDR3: TGTGCCAGCAGTTACCTTCCTGGAAAACTGTTTTTT.

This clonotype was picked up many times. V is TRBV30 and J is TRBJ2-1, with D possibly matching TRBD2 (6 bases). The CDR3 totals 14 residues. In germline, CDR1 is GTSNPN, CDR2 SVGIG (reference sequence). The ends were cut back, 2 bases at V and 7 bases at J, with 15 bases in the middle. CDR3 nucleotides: TGTGCCTGGAGTCAGATCGGGACTGGGAATGAGCAGTTCTTC. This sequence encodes CAWSQIGTGNEQFF.

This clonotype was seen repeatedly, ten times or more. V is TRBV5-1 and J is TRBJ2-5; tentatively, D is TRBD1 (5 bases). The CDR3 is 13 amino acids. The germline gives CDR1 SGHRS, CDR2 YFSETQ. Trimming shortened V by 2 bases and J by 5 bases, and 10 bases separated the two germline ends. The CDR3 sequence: CASSLSNRETQYF. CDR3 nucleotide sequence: TGCGCCAGCAGCTTATCTAACAGGGAGACCCAGTACTTC.

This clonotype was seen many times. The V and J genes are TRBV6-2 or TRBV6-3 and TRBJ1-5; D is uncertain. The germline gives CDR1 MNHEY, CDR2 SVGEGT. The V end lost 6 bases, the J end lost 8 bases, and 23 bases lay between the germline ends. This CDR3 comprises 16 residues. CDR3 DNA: TGTGCCAGCAGCGATTTGGGAAAAACCCCTCGCAAGCCCCAGCATTTT. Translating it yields CASSDLGKTPRKPQHF.

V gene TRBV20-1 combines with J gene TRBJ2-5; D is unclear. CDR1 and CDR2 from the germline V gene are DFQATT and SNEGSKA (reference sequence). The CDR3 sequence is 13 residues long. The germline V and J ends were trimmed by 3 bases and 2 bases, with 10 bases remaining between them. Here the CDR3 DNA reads TGCAGTGCTAGCTTAACGGCGCAAGAGACCCAGTACTTC. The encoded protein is CSASLTAQETQYF.

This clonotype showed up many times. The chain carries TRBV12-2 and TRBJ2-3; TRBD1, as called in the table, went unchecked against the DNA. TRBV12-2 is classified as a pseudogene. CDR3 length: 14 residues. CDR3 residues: CASRYRQGTDTQYF. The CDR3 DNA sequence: TGTGCAAGTCGCTACAGACAGGGGACAGATACGCAGTATTTT.

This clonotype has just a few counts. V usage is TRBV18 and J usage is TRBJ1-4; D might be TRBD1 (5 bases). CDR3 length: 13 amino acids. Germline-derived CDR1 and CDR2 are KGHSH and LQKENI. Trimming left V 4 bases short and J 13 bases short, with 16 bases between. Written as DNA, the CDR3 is TGTGCCAGCTCACTCCGGGACGCCGGAGGACTGTTTTTT. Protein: CASSLRDAGGLFF.

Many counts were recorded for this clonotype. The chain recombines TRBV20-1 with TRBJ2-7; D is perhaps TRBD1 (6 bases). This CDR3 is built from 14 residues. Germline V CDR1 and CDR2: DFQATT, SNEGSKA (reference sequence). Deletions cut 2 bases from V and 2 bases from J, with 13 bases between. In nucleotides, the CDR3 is TGCAGTGCTAGATCTTCAGGGGTGGCCTACGAGCAGTACTTC. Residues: CSARSSGVAYEQYF.

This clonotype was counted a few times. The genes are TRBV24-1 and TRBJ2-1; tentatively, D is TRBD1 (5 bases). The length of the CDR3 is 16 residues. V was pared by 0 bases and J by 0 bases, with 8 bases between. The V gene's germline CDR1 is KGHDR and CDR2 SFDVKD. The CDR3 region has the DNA TGTGCCACCAGTGATTTGGAGACAGACTCCTACAATGAGCAGTTCTTC. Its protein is CATSDLETDSYNEQFF.

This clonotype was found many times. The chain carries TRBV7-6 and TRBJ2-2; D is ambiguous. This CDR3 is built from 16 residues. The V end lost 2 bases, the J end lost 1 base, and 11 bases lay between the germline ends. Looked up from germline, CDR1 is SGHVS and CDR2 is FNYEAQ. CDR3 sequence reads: CASSLNRPLNTGELFF. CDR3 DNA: TGTGCCAGCAGCTTAAATAGGCCCTTGAACACCGGGGAGCTGTTTTTT.

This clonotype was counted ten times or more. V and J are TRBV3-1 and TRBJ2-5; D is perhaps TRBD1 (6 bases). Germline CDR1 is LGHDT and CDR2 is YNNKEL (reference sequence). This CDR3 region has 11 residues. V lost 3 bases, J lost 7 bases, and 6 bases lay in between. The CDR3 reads CASSQDRTQYF. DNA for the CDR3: TGTGCCAGCAGCCAGGACAGGACCCAGTACTTC.

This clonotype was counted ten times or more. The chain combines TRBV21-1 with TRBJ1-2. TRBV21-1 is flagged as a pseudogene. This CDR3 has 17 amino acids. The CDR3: CASSRRASWPPNYGYTF. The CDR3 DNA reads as TGTGCCAGCAGCAGACGGGCCTCTTGGCCACCTAACTATGGCTACACCTTC.

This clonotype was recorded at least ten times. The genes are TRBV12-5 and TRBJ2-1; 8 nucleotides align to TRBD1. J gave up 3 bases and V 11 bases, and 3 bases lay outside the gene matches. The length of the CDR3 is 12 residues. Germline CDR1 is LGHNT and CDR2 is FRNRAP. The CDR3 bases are TGTGCTGCCGGGACAGGCTACAATGAGCAGTTCTTC. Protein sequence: CAAGTGYNEQFF.

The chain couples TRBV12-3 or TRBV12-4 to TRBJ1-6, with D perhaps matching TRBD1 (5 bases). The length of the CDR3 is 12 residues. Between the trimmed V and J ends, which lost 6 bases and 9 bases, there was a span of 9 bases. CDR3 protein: CASSSRVSPLHF. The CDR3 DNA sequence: TGTGCCAGCAGCTCCAGGGTTTCACCCCTCCACTTT.

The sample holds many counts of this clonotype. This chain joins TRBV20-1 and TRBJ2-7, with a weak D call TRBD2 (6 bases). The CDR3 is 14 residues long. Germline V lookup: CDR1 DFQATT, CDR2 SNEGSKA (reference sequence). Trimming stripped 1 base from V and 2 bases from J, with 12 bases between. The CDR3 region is CSARVRSGAYEQYF. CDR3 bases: TGCAGTGCTAGAGTACGTAGCGGAGCCTACGAGCAGTACTTC.

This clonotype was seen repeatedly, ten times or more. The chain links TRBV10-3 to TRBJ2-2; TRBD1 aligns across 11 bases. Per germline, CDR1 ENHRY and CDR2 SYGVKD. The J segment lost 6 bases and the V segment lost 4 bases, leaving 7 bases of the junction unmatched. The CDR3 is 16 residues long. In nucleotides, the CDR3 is TGTGCCATCAGTGGTTTGGGACAGGGGGTCTCCGGGGAGCTGTTTTTT. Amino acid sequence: CAISGLGQGVSGELFF.

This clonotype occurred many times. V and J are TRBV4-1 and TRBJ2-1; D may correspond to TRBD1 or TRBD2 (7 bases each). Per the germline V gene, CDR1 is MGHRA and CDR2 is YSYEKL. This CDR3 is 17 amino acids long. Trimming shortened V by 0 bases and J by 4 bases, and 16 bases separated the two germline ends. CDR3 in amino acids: CASSQDRGGLLYNEQFF. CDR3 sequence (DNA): TGCGCCAGCAGCCAAGACAGGGGGGGGCTCTTGTACAATGAGCAGTTCTTC.

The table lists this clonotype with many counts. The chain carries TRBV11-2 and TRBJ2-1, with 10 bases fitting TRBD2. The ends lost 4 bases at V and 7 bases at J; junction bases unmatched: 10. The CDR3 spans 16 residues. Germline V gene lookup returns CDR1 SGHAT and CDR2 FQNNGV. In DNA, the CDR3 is TGTGCCAGCAGCTCCATTAGCGGGAGGCGGGGGAATGAGCAGTTCTTC. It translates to CASSSISGRRGNEQFF.

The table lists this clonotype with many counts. In DNA form, the CDR3 reads TGTGCCAGCAGTCAGGCAGCACTCAATCAGCCCCAGCATTTT. Translation: CASSQAALNQPQHF. This sequence joins TRBV12-3 or TRBV12-4 and TRBJ1-5; no definite D call. Deletions cut 5 bases from V and 3 bases from J, with 11 bases between. The length of the CDR3 is 14 residues.

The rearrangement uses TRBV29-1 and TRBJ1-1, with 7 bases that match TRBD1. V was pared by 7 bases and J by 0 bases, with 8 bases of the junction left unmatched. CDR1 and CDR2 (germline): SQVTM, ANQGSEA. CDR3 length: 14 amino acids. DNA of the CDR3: TGCAGCGCCTCGCCAGGGGGAGTGAACACTGAAGCTTTCTTT. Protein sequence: CSASPGGVNTEAFF.

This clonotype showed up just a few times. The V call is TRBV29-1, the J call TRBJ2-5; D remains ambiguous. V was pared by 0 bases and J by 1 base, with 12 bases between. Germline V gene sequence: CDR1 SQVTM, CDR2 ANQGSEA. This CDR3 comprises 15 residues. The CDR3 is CSVEDRNRFQETQYF. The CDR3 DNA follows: TGCAGCGTTGAAGACAGGAACCGATTCCAAGAGACCCAGTACTTC.

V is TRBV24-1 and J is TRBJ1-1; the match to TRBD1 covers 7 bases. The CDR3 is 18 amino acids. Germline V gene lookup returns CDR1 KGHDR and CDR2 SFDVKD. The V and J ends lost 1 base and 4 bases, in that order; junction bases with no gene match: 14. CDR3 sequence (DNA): TGTGCCACCAGTGATTTTGTCTTGACAGGGACGGAGGGCACTGAAGCTTTCTTT. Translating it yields CATSDFVLTGTEGTEAFF.

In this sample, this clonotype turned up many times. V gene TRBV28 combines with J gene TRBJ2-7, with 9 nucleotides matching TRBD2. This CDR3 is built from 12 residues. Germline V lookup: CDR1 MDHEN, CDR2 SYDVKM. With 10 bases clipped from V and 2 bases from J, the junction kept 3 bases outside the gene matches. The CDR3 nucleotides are TGTGCCACCGCGGGGGGGCCCTACGAGCAGTACTTC. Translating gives CATAGGPYEQYF. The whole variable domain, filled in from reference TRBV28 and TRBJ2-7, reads DVKVTQSSRYLVKRTGEKVFLECVQDMDHENMFWYRQDPGLGLRLIYFSYDVKMKEKGDIPEGYSVSREKKERFSLILESASTNQTSMYLCATAGGPYEQYFGPGTRLTVT.

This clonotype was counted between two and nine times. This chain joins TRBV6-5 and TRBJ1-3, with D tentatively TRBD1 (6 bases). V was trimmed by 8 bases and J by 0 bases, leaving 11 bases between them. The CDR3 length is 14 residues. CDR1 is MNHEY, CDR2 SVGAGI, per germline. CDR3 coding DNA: TGTGCCAGCTGGGGGCCTACCTCTGGAAACACCATATATTTT. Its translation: CASWGPTSGNTIYF.